This T cell receptor (beta chain) was captured by sequencing in a study of T cell repertoires in cytomegalovirus infection. Study in general: Public TCR beta signatures indicated both CMV infection and matching HLA type. General study findings and limits: Adding up the frequency of public TCR beta families identified people who carried CMV plus the relevant HLA. In two of eight donors, the top clonotype was HLA-C-restricted CMV-specific.

TCRdb recomputed calls from the reads with MiXCR, one row per CDR3 protein. The table records over 250,000 distinct CDR3 sequences, 20% to 30% of them present only once. CDR3 size: 15 residues. V was cut by 8 bases and J by 0 bases, with 16 bases left in between. Germline V CDR1 and CDR2: MNHEY, SVGEGT. There are a few counts of this clonotype. The antigen is not known. The chain links TRBV6-2 or TRBV6-3 to TRBJ1-1; tentative D call: TRBD1 (5 bases). This clonotype was obtained from a human donor in good health (CMV status not recorded). Some clones in this sample may be carry-over from other donors' samples. The sample consisted of PBMCs. CDR3 sequence reads: CASGRPGRLNTEAFF. CDR3 DNA sequence: TGTGCCAGCGGCCGTCCGGGACGGTTGAACACTGAAGCTTTCTTT.